Listed below are T cell receptor beta chains from one sample, sequenced in a study of T cells in Graves' hyperthyroidism and ophthalmopathy. MiXCR, applied by TCRdb to the multiplex PCR reads, yields one record per CDR3 protein. The sample has around 540,000 distinct CDR3 sequences, roughly a sixth seen once. The sample consisted of blood. These receptors came from a woman under 40 with Graves' ophthalmopathy. Each CDR3 is given with its conserved first and last residue. The D gene is left open where the match is weak. A clone size is listed for some rows: how often the clone was seen (once, few, many), or a class if it is expanded.

D: TRBD1; J: TRBJ1-2; size: -; V: TRBV6-1; CDR3: CASSSADRPRIYGYTF; DNA: TGTGCCAGCAGCTCGGCGGACAGGCCCCGCATCTATGGCTACACCTTC
D: TRBD1; J: TRBJ1-2; size: many; V: TRBV20-1; CDR3: CSARATGPGGYGYTF; DNA: TGCAGTGCTAGAGCGACAGGGCCGGGTGGCTATGGCTACACCTTC
D: -; J: TRBJ2-3; size: many; V: TRBV7-6; CDR3: CASSSPETADTQYF; DNA: TGTGCCAGCAGCAGCCCGGAGACCGCAGATACGCAGTATTTT
D: TRBD1; J: TRBJ2-4; size: -; V: TRBV6-1; CDR3: CASSGDRLKNIQYF; DNA: TGTGCCAGCAGTGGGGACAGGCTGAAAAACATTCAGTACTTC
D: TRBD2; J: TRBJ2-2; size: -; V: TRBV2; CDR3: CASMKTSGSAGELFF; DNA: TGTGCCAGCATGAAAACTAGCGGGAGCGCCGGGGAGCTGTTTTTT
D: -; J: TRBJ1-1; size: few; V: TRBV28; CDR3: CASTLVMGNTEAFF; DNA: TGTGCCAGCACTTTAGTCATGGGTAACACTGAAGCTTTCTTT
D: -; J: TRBJ2-3; size: many; V: TRBV2; CDR3: CASSAREYTDTQYF; DNA: TGTGCCAGCAGCGCAAGGGAATACACAGATACGCAGTATTTT
D: TRBD1; J: TRBJ2-7; size: few; V: TRBV6-2/TRBV6-3; CDR3: CASSGSGGVSYEQYF; DNA: TGTGCCAGCAGTGGCTCAGGGGGAGTATCCTACGAGCAGTACTTC
D: TRBD1; J: TRBJ1-1; size: -; V: TRBV4-3; CDR3: CASSQDHRGNTEAFF; DNA: TGCGCCAGCAGCCAAGATCACAGGGGAAACACTGAAGCTTTCTTT
D: TRBD2; J: TRBJ2-7; size: -; V: TRBV4-3; CDR3: CASSQDLPGGFPEQYF; DNA: TGCGCCAGCAGCCAAGATCTTCCGGGGGGGTTCCCCGAGCAGTACTTC
D: -; J: TRBJ1-2; size: -; V: TRBV29-1; CDR3: CSVRQSGNYGYTF; DNA: TGCAGCGTGCGACAGTCCGGTAACTATGGCTACACCTTC
D: TRBD1; J: TRBJ2-7; size: many; V: TRBV11-3; CDR3: CASSSGGDRDYEQYF; DNA: TGTGCCAGCAGCTCAGGGGGGGACAGGGACTACGAGCAGTACTTC
D: -; J: TRBJ2-7; size: many; V: TRBV29-1; CDR3: CSVEDTGKTYEQYF; DNA: TGCAGCGTTGAAGATACTGGAAAGACCTACGAGCAGTACTTC
D: TRBD1; J: TRBJ2-1; size: few; V: TRBV28; CDR3: CASSLNTGQGIWNEQFF; DNA: TGTGCCAGCAGTTTGAATACAGGACAGGGGATTTGGAATGAGCAGTTCTTC
D: TRBD2; J: TRBJ2-1; size: many; V: TRBV11-3; CDR3: CASSLDQVSGRYHEQFF; DNA: TGTGCCAGCAGCTTAGATCAGGTTAGCGGGAGATATCATGAGCAGTTCTTC
D: TRBD1; J: TRBJ2-3; size: -; V: TRBV28; CDR3: CASSFGTGATDTQYF; DNA: TGTGCCAGCAGTTTTGGGACAGGGGCCACAGATACGCAGTATTTT